The clone carrying this T cell receptor (beta chain) has only a few counts. Its antigen is unknown. Trimming removed 7 bases from V and 4 bases from J, with 16 bases in between. The CDR3 runs 14 residues. Germline CDR1 and CDR2: LNHDA and SQIVND (reference sequence). TCRdb passed the reads through MiXCR, listing each CDR3 protein once. The repertoire includes 570,000 or so distinct CDR3 sequences, about 40% of them detected once, and more than 40% sits in the top ten. This entry is derived from a study of T cell repertoires in cytomegalovirus infection. About the research overall: Recently identified HLA-C-restricted CMV epitopes were used, and well-studied HLA-B-restricted CMV epitopes were used as well. From public TCR beta signatures came an indication of both CMV infection and matching HLA type. Regarding the study as a whole: HLA-C-restricted CMV clonotypes gave the most frequent clonotype in two of eight donors. Summed frequency of shared TCR beta families picked out CMV carriers who also had the relevant HLA.

The starting material was cultured PBMCs, obtained from culture after CMV antigen stimulation. The chain couples TRBV19 to TRBJ1-2, with a possible D match to TRBD1 (5 bases). This TCR derives from a human donor in good health (CMV status not recorded). Some clones in this sample may be carry-over from other donors' samples. This CDR3 is CASTSTRGSYGYTF. CDR3 coding DNA: TGTGCCAGTACCTCGACTAGGGGAAGCTATGGCTACACCTTC. The full variable domain, in which reference TRBV19 and TRBJ1-2 provide the parts outside the CDR3, is DGGITQSPKYLFRKEGQNVTLSCEQNLNHDAMYWYRQDPGQGLRLIYYSQIVNDFQKGDIAEGYSVSREKKESFPLTVTSAQKNPTAFYLCASTSTRGSYGYTFGSGTRLTVV.